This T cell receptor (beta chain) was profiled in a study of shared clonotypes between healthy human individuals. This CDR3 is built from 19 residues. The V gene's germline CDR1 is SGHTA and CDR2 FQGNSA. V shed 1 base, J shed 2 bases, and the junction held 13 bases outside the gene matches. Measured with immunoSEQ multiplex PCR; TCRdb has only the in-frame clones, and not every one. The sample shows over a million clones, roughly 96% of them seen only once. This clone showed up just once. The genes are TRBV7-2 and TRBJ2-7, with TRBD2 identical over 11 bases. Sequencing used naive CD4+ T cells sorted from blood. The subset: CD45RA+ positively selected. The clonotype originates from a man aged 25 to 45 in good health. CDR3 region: CASSLVGQRLAGLTYEQYF. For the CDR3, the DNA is TGTGCCAGCAGCTTAGTGGGCCAACGACTAGCGGGACTAACCTACGAGCAGTACTTC. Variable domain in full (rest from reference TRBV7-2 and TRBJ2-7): GAGVSQSPSNKVTEKGKDVELRCDPISGHTALYWYRQSLGQGLEFLIYFQGNSAPDKSGLPSDRFSAERTGGSVSTLTIQRTQQEDSAVYLCASSLVGQRLAGLTYEQYFGPGTRLTVT.